This T cell receptor beta chain was obtained from a study of T cell responses to AZD1222 COVID-19 vaccine. Study-wide context: Both about-4-week and about-12-week second-dose recipients were combined.

This table comes from immunoSEQ multiplex PCR, and its TCRdb copy is limited to in-frame clones, with some not included. The table records some 120,000 clones, roughly 91% of them present only once. Germline trimming cut 7 bases from V and 2 bases from J; bases unmatched to any gene: 7. Germline loops: CDR1 MNHEY, CDR2 SMNVEV (reference sequence). The CDR3 is 14 amino acids. Overall study findings and caveats: Only five to seven AZD1222 recipients tested seropositive at baseline. Donors, mostly white British, included more females; clonal diversity was possibly underestimated. Regions left unmutated in variants are reportedly the target of nearly half of spike-specific TCRs.

In regard to this clone: What it binds is not known.

This chain joins TRBV27 and TRBJ2-7; 8 bases fit TRBD2. The TCR sequence derives from an adult in good health. The starting material was peripheral blood, obtained on day 0 of AZD1222 vaccination. The DNA of the CDR3 is TGTGCCAGCAATGAGCGGGGGCCGACCTACGAGCAGTACTTC. Its translation: CASNERGPTYEQYF.